The 18 T cell receptor beta chains below come from one sample, sequenced in a study of blood T cell repertoires in COVID-19. Sequencing used immunoSEQ multiplex PCR; TCRdb keeps in-frame clones, though not all of them. This sample has around 400,000 clones, with around 87% found just once. Sequenced sample: peripheral blood. The receptors shown here come from a woman aged 55-75 years with COVID-19, enrolled during active disease.

The J gene is TRBJ2-7, the V gene TRBV7-2, with 7 bases that match TRBD1. J gave up 3 bases and V 8 bases, and 22 bases lay outside the gene matches. CDR3 length: 18 amino acids. CDR1 is SGHTA, CDR2 FQGNSA, per germline. The CDR3 DNA reads as TGTGCCAGCGAGGGGAACTCCCGGGGACAGAGGACCCTCTACGAGCAGTACTTC. Encoded protein: CASEGNSRGQRTLYEQYF.

The gene calls are TRBV5-1 and TRBJ1-6; D is unresolved. V was shortened by 6 bases and J by 0 bases, with 7 bases between the two germline ends. The CDR3 sequence is 14 residues long. CDR1 and CDR2 (germline): SGHRS, YFSETQ. DNA for the CDR3: TGCGCCAGCATGGGGAGCTCCTATAATTCACCCCTCCACTTT. Its protein product is CASMGSSYNSPLHF.

The chain recombines TRBV7-6 with TRBJ2-3; TRBD2 agrees at 9 bases. CDR3 length: 17 amino acids. Unmatched junction bases numbered 6, after V lost 2 bases and J lost 0 bases. The germline gives CDR1 SGHVS, CDR2 FNYEAQ. This CDR3 reads CASSLPTSGGSTDTQYF. The CDR3 DNA is TGTGCCAGCAGCTTACCGACTAGCGGTGGGAGCACAGATACGCAGTATTTT.

This chain connects TRBV6-5 to TRBJ1-2, with 7 bases fitting TRBD1. J was trimmed by 0 bases and V by 6 bases; bases with no gene match: 7. The germline V gene encodes CDR1 MNHEY and CDR2 SVGAGI. There are 15 residues in the CDR3. CDR3 in DNA: TGTGCCAGCAGGCAAAGGACAGGAACTAACTATGGCTACACCTTC. Translating gives CASRQRTGTNYGYTF.

The chain has TRBV5-4 and TRBJ2-3; D is ambiguous. Trimming took 2 bases from V and 6 from J, leaving 10 bases between them. CDR1 and CDR2 (germline): SGHNT, YYREEE (reference sequence). The CDR3 has 13 amino acids. For the CDR3, the DNA is TGTGCCAGCAGCTTAATAGCCTCGGATACGCAGTATTTT. It translates to CASSLIASDTQYF. Variable domain in full (rest from reference TRBV5-4 and TRBJ2-3): ETGVTQSPTHLIKTRGQQVTLRCSSQSGHNTVSWYQQALGQGPQFIFQYYREEENGRGNFPPRFSGLQFPNYSSELNVNALELDDSALYLCASSLIASDTQYFGPGTRLTVL.

The rearrangement joins TRBV2 to TRBJ1-1; TRBD1 aligns across 7 bases. CDR1 is SNHLY and CDR2 is FYNNEI in the germline V gene. CDR3 length: 14 residues. The ends lost 6 bases at V and 4 bases at J; junction bases unmatched: 8. CDR3 residues: CASSVRGQGTEAFF. DNA of the CDR3: TGTGCCAGCAGCGTTAGGGGGCAGGGCACTGAAGCTTTCTTT.

The rearrangement joins TRBV29-1 to TRBJ2-1, with 8 bases aligning to TRBD1. Losses at the gene ends were 1 base for V and 6 bases for J; bases not matched to a gene: 8. The CDR3 totals 15 residues. Per germline, CDR1 SQVTM and CDR2 ANQGSEA. CDR3 DNA sequence: TGCAGCGTTGAAGCGCGACAGGGGTTCGGCAATGAGCAGTTCTTC. Translated: CSVEARQGFGNEQFF.

This chain links TRBV2 with TRBJ1-4; no firm D call. V was shortened by 6 bases and J by 6 bases, with 17 bases between the two germline ends. CDR3 length: 15 residues. Germline V gene sequence: CDR1 SNHLY, CDR2 FYNNEI. CDR3 sequence reads: CASRRGWSRDEKLFF. The CDR3 coding sequence is TGTGCCAGCAGGCGCGGCTGGTCGCGCGATGAAAAACTGTTTTTT.

The chain uses TRBV9 and TRBJ1-2, with TRBD1 as a possible D gene (6 bases). Trimming removed 3 bases from V and 1 base from J, with 22 bases in between. CDR1 is SGDLS, CDR2 YYNGEE, per germline. The CDR3 spans 18 residues. In DNA, the CDR3 is TGTGCCAGCAGCGCCCAAGGTGTGGGGGCCCCCAGTAACTATGGCTACACCTTC. It specifies CASSAQGVGAPSNYGYTF.

Points on this clone: The same CDR3 can be traced to other DNA sequences in this sample. The CDR3 DNA sequence: TGCAGCGTGGACAGGGGGGGCACTGAAGCTTTCTTT. This codes for CSVDRGGTEAFF. This sequence joins TRBV29-1 and TRBJ1-1, with 10 bases that match TRBD1. This CDR3 is 12 amino acids long. After removal of 6 bases from V and 4 bases from J, the junction contained 2 bases not matched to a gene. CDR1 is SQVTM and CDR2 is ANQGSEA in the germline V gene.

The genes are TRBV3-1 (or the pseudogene TRBV3-2) and TRBJ1-2; 7 bases fit TRBD1. The CDR3 is made up of 14 amino acids. Per germline, CDR1 LGHDT and CDR2 YNNKEL (reference sequence). V dropped 5 bases and J dropped 4; count of bases not matched to a gene: 7. The CDR3 loop reads CASSLRGQLYGYTF. The CDR3 nucleotides are TGTGCCAGCAGCTTAAGGGGACAGCTCTATGGCTACACCTTC.

The chain joins TRBV19 to TRBJ1-4, with TRBD1 matching over 9 bases. The V and J ends lost 5 bases and 10 bases, in that order; junction bases with no gene match: 8. This CDR3 has 14 residues. Germline V gives CDR1 LNHDA, CDR2 SQIVND (reference sequence). The CDR3 reads CASSGDRGTRKLFF. CDR3 in DNA: TGTGCCAGTAGTGGTGACAGGGGGACGCGAAAACTGTTTTTT.

The CDR3 DNA follows: TGTGCCAGCAGTGGACTAGCGGGGGGAGGAGAGACCCAGTACTTC. Its translation is CASSGLAGGGETQYF. The genes are TRBV6-4 and TRBJ2-5, with 13 bases that match TRBD2. The CDR3 runs to 15 residues. Germline lookup yields CDR1 MRHNA and CDR2 SNTAGT. V lost 4 bases and J lost 4; bases outside the gene matches: 3.

V gene TRBV29-1 combines with J gene TRBJ1-4; TRBD1 matches at 8 bases. V was clipped by 4 bases and J by 5 bases; unmatched bases: 15. The CDR3 is 17 residues long. Germline CDR1 and CDR2: SQVTM and ANQGSEA. The CDR3 nucleotides are TGCAGCGTTGTCCCATTTCCCGACAGGGGCGAGAATGAAAAACTGTTTTTT. This codes for CSVVPFPDRGENEKLFF.

This chain connects TRBV6-4 to TRBJ2-3; possibly TRBD2 for D (5 bases). V was shortened by 0 bases and J by 3 bases, with 10 bases between the two germline ends. The CDR3 has 15 amino acids. Germline assignment: CDR1 MRHNA and CDR2 SNTAGT. The CDR3 DNA sequence: TGTGCCAGCAGTGACTCGAGGGCTAGTACAGATACGCAGTATTTT. Translation: CASSDSRASTDTQYF.

V is TRBV19 and J is TRBJ2-3; 8 bases are a match to TRBD2. Germline V gene data show CDR1 as LNHDA and CDR2 as SQIVND (reference sequence). The trim removed 4 bases at V and 3 bases at J, leaving 6 bases unmatched. The CDR3 runs to 15 residues. The CDR3: CASSTPAGATDTQYF. The DNA for the CDR3 is TGTGCCAGTAGTACCCCAGCGGGGGCGACAGATACGCAGTATTTT. The full variable domain, its missing parts supplied by reference TRBV19 and TRBJ2-3, is DGGITQSPKYLFRKEGQNVTLSCEQNLNHDAMYWYRQDPGQGLRLIYYSQIVNDFQKGDIAEGYSVSREKKESFPLTVTSAQKNPTAFYLCASSTPAGATDTQYFGPGTRLTVL.

The CDR3 DNA reads as TGCAGCGTACGACAGGTATTGGGACAGCCCCAGCATTTT. Amino acids: CSVRQVLGQPQHF. This chain links TRBV29-1 with TRBJ1-5; D may be TRBD1 (6 bases). The germline CDR1 and CDR2 sequences are SQVTM and ANQGSEA. Trimming pared 6 bases from V and 7 bases from J, leaving 16 bases between. The CDR3 loop spans 13 amino acids.

This clone turned up a few times. The rearrangement links TRBV7-6 to TRBJ2-7; 8 bases agree with TRBD1. This CDR3 has 14 amino acids. CDR1 is SGHVS, CDR2 FNYEAQ, per germline. Unmatched junction bases numbered 1, after V lost 1 base and J lost 2 bases. CDR3 sequence (DNA): TGTGCCAGCAGCTTAGAACAGGGGGCCTACGAGCAGTACTTC. Its translation: CASSLEQGAYEQYF. The full variable domain, its missing parts supplied by reference TRBV7-6 and TRBJ2-7, is GAGVSQSPRYKVTKRGQDVALRCDPISGHVSLYWYRQALGQGPEFLTYFNYEAQQDKSGLPNDRFSAERPEGSISTLTIQRTEQRDSAMYRCASSLEQGAYEQYFGPGTRLTVT.